These T cell receptor beta chains were read from a single sample in a study of blood T cell repertoires in COVID-19. Sequencing used immunoSEQ multiplex PCR; TCRdb keeps in-frame clones, though not all of them. The sample lists some 220,000 clones; about 79% were seen once. Sequenced input: peripheral blood. These receptors were taken from a man aged 50-60 years with active or convalescent COVID-19. CDR3s include the opening cysteine and the closing phenylalanine or tryptophan. Each record gives: clone size, V gene, CDR3 length, J gene, D gene, CDR3 protein, CDR3 DNA. A D gene is named only where the DNA matches it firmly. Expanded clones are given a class, and other clones once, few, many or no size at all.

abundance: -; v_gene: TRBV28; len: 17; j_gene: TRBJ2-3; d_gene: TRBD1; CDR3aa: CASSKGNYRGYTDTQYF; CDR3nt: TGTGCCAGCTCCAAGGGGAACTACAGGGGGTACACAGATACGCAGTATTTT
abundance: -; v_gene: TRBV7-9; len: 15; j_gene: TRBJ1-1; d_gene: -; CDR3aa: CASSSERGTYTEAFF; CDR3nt: TGTGCCAGCAGCTCAGAAAGGGGTACGTACACTGAAGCTTTCTTT
abundance: -; v_gene: TRBV6-5; len: 13; j_gene: TRBJ2-3; d_gene: -; CDR3aa: CASSYSGKDTQYF; CDR3nt: TGTGCCAGCAGTTATTCAGGGAAAGATACGCAGTATTTT
abundance: -; v_gene: TRBV3-1/TRBV3-2; len: 15; j_gene: TRBJ2-7; d_gene: -; CDR3aa: CASSHGLTSSYEQYF; CDR3nt: TGTGCCAGCAGCCATGGACTGACGTCGAGCTACGAGCAGTACTTC
abundance: few; v_gene: TRBV21-1; len: 14; j_gene: TRBJ1-1; d_gene: -; CDR3aa: CASSTGQKNTEAFF; CDR3nt: TGTGCCAGCAGCACCGGACAGAAGAACACTGAAGCTTTCTTT
abundance: -; v_gene: TRBV4-3; len: 18; j_gene: TRBJ2-1; d_gene: TRBD2; CDR3aa: CASSQDQLAGPCYNEQFF; CDR3nt: TGCGCCAGCAGCCAAGATCAACTAGCGGGACCCTGCTACAATGAGCAGTTCTTC
abundance: -; v_gene: TRBV9; len: 16; j_gene: TRBJ2-2; d_gene: TRBD1; CDR3aa: CASSSRQGANTGELFF; CDR3nt: TGTGCCAGCAGCTCGCGACAGGGGGCGAACACCGGGGAGCTGTTTTTT
abundance: -; v_gene: TRBV5-1; len: 14; j_gene: TRBJ1-1; d_gene: -; CDR3aa: CASSSQGSGTEAFF; CDR3nt: TGCGCCAGCAGCTCGCAGGGATCTGGGACTGAAGCTTTCTTT
abundance: -; v_gene: TRBV7-2; len: 13; j_gene: TRBJ2-1; d_gene: TRBD1; CDR3aa: CASSWDRVNEQFF; CDR3nt: TGTGCCAGCAGCTGGGACAGGGTTAATGAGCAGTTCTTC
abundance: once; v_gene: TRBV5-1; len: 16; j_gene: TRBJ2-5; d_gene: TRBD2; CDR3aa: CASSLAPAGDLETQYF; CDR3nt: TGCGCCAGCAGCTTGGCCCCAGCGGGAGATTTAGAGACCCAGTACTTC
abundance: -; v_gene: TRBV7-2; len: 15; j_gene: TRBJ1-4; d_gene: -; CDR3aa: CASSRGGAANEKLFF; CDR3nt: TGTGCCAGCAGCCGTGGGGGGGCTGCTAATGAAAAACTGTTTTTT
abundance: -; v_gene: TRBV29-1; len: 16; j_gene: TRBJ2-5; d_gene: TRBD1; CDR3aa: CSVESYQGQGLETQYF; CDR3nt: TGCAGCGTTGAATCATATCAGGGACAGGGTTTGGAGACCCAGTACTTC
abundance: -; v_gene: TRBV5-8; len: 18; j_gene: TRBJ2-2; d_gene: TRBD1; CDR3aa: CASSLLRDRGWNTGELFF; CDR3nt: TGTGCCAGCAGCTTACTCCGGGACAGGGGTTGGAACACCGGGGAGCTGTTTTTT
abundance: few; v_gene: TRBV6-2/TRBV6-3; len: 13; j_gene: TRBJ1-4; d_gene: TRBD1; CDR3aa: CASSRQGSGKLFF; CDR3nt: TGTGCCAGCAGTCGACAGGGTTCGGGAAAACTGTTTTTT
abundance: -; v_gene: TRBV4-1; len: 18; j_gene: TRBJ2-1; d_gene: TRBD2; CDR3aa: CASSQVLSLAGGDNEQFF; CDR3nt: TGCGCCAGCAGCCAAGTGCTTTCCCTGGCGGGAGGGGACAATGAGCAGTTCTTC
abundance: once; v_gene: TRBV5-8; len: 16; j_gene: TRBJ2-3; d_gene: TRBD2; CDR3aa: CASSPKLAGYVDTQYF; CDR3nt: TGTGCCAGCAGCCCAAAACTAGCGGGGTACGTGGATACGCAGTATTTT
abundance: -; v_gene: TRBV21-1; len: 18; j_gene: TRBJ2-3; d_gene: -; CDR3aa: CASSKGGCSGRKPDTQYF; CDR3nt: TGTGCCAGCAGCAAAGGGGGTTGTAGCGGGAGGAAACCAGATACGCAGTATTTT
abundance: -; v_gene: TRBV5-1; len: 15; j_gene: TRBJ1-1; d_gene: -; CDR3aa: CASSLVGLPDTEAFF; CDR3nt: TGCGCCAGCAGCTTGGTGGGACTGCCCGACACTGAAGCTTTCTTT
abundance: -; v_gene: TRBV2; len: 16; j_gene: TRBJ2-3; d_gene: TRBD2; CDR3aa: CASSDYGTSRVDTQYF; CDR3nt: TGTGCCAGCAGTGACTACGGGACTAGTCGAGTGGATACGCAGTATTTT
abundance: -; v_gene: TRBV3-1/TRBV3-2; len: 15; j_gene: TRBJ2-5; d_gene: -; CDR3aa: CASSQDWGGRETQYF; CDR3nt: TGTGCCAGCAGCCAAGATTGGGGGGGCAGGGAGACCCAGTACTTC
abundance: -; v_gene: TRBV15; len: 16; j_gene: TRBJ2-5; d_gene: -; CDR3aa: CATSRQRDSLAETQYF; CDR3nt: TGTGCCACCAGCAGACAACGGGACAGCCTAGCGGAGACCCAGTACTTC
abundance: -; v_gene: TRBV2; len: 15; j_gene: TRBJ2-3; d_gene: TRBD2; CDR3aa: CASASGGRSTDTQYF; CDR3nt: TGTGCCAGCGCCTCAGGCGGGAGAAGCACAGATACGCAGTATTTT